Sequencing of this T cell receptor beta chain was carried out in a study of blood T cell repertoires in COVID-19. Study in general: Acute and convalescent COVID-19 specimens originated in the United States, Italy and Spain. PBMCs, B-cell-depleted T cells, or T cells provided the cDNA or gDNA that made up the material.

Per germline, CDR1 LGHNA and CDR2 YSLEER. The junction had 13 bases not matched to a gene; V was cut back by 4 bases and J by 4 bases. The CDR3 totals 17 residues. Study processing details: Counts of nucleated cells, estimated from reference gene primer amplification, were obtained. The repertoire was sequenced with immunoSEQ multiplex PCR; TCRdb's copy has only in-frame clones and lacks some. D and trimming come from the DNA, and the V and J calls and clone size come from that table. This sample has about 55,000 clones, with approximately 84% found just once. The sample was peripheral blood. This TCR was recovered from a man in his 70s with acute or convalescent COVID-19. The chain couples TRBV4-3 to TRBJ2-3, with 8 nucleotides matching TRBD2. The CDR3 sequence is CASSLESGRDGADTQYF. CDR3 nucleotide sequence: TGCGCCAGCAGCCTTGAAAGCGGGAGAGATGGGGCAGATACGCAGTATTTT.